A single sample gave rise to the 25 T cell receptor beta chains below, sequenced in a study of regulatory T cells in long-lasting Graves disease. Regarding time point: newly diagnosed GD, antithyroid drugs for less than 3 months. PBMC-derived RNA was used for the TCR library. iRepertoire HTBI primers and Arm-PCR of CDR3 regions built TCR beta libraries. TCRdb re-called the multiplex PCR reads through MiXCR, storing one row per CDR3 protein. Of approximately 490,000 distinct CDR3 sequences listed, roughly 15% are singletons. Separately, the same data were catalogued under a study of T cells in Graves' hyperthyroidism and ophthalmopathy.

The sequenced sample was peripheral blood mononuclear cells (PBMCs), obtained at new diagnosis, from a patient treated with antithyroid drugs. These receptors were taken from a man aged 35 to 55 with Graves disease.

This clonotype was counted once. A read error is possible here, since a much larger clone lies one base away. This sequence joins TRBV20-1 and TRBJ2-1; D tentatively fits TRBD1 or TRBD2 (5 bases each). The CDR3 runs 13 residues. The germline gives CDR1 DFQATT, CDR2 SNEGSKA (reference sequence). CDR3 nucleotide sequence: TGCAATGTCGCCGGGGCCTCTGACAATGAGCAGTTCTTC. Amino acid sequence: CNVAGASDNEQFF.

This clonotype was recorded many times. The rearrangement uses TRBV11-2 and TRBJ2-7, with 9 positions matching TRBD2. Germline loops: CDR1 SGHAT, CDR2 FQNNGV. The CDR3 consists of 14 residues. Trimming removed 4 bases from V and 5 bases from J; junction bases left unmatched: 6. CDR3 loop: CASSWPGLANEQYF. The DNA of the CDR3 is TGTGCCAGCAGCTGGCCGGGACTAGCTAACGAGCAGTACTTC.

This clonotype has ten or more counts. CDR3 nucleotides: TGTGCCAGCAGTAGACAGACCCATGAGCAGTTCTTC. It codes for CASSRQTHEQFF. This sequence joins TRBV28 and TRBJ2-1; D perhaps matches TRBD1 (5 bases). Trimming left V 5 bases short and J 8 bases short, with 10 bases between. From germline, CDR1 is MDHEN and CDR2 SYDVKM. This CDR3 spans 12 amino acids.

Concerning this clonotype itself: A read error may explain this, as a much larger clone is one base away. The final CDR3 position lacks the conserved phenylalanine or tryptophan, pointing to a likely read error. This chain joins TRBV7-9 and TRBJ2-5; D gene uncertain. This CDR3 comprises 13 residues. Germline values: CDR1 SEHNR, CDR2 FQNEAQ (reference sequence). The ends were cut back, 3 bases at V and 1 base at J, with 6 bases in the middle. The CDR3 sequence: CASSFSVQETQYL. The CDR3 nucleotides are TGTGCCAGCAGCTTTTCAGTCCAAGAGACCCAGTACTTA.

This chain uses TRBV20-1 with TRBJ2-1; a weak D match, TRBD2 (5 bases). V was cut by 3 bases and J by 7 bases, with 10 bases left in between. The CDR3 is made up of 12 amino acids. Germline V lookup: CDR1 DFQATT, CDR2 SNEGSKA (reference sequence). The CDR3 protein is CSASGMGNEQFF. CDR3 nucleotides: TGCAGTGCTAGCGGGATGGGGAATGAGCAGTTCTTC.

This clonotype has at least ten counts. The chain recombines TRBV27 with TRBJ2-7; 13 bases agree with TRBD2. Trimming at V came to 6 bases and at J to 2 bases, leaving 4 bases not matched to a gene. Germline CDR1 reads MNHEY; CDR2 reads SMNVEV (reference sequence). The CDR3 is made up of 15 amino acids. The CDR3 spells CASSLGLAGAYEQYF. The CDR3, as DNA: TGTGCCAGCAGCTTAGGACTAGCGGGAGCCTACGAGCAGTACTTC.

This sequence joins TRBV27 and TRBJ1-5; 9 bases are shared with TRBD1. CDR1 and CDR2 (germline): MNHEY, SMNVEV (reference sequence). Trimming cost V 7 bases and J 7 bases; bases outside gene matches: 14. The CDR3 is made up of 16 amino acids. CDR3 residues: CASKPGGTGRDQPQHF. The CDR3 nucleotides are TGTGCCAGCAAGCCGGGAGGGACAGGGAGGGACCAGCCCCAGCATTTT.

Concerning this clonotype itself: Possible read error: a much larger clone is one base away. This chain connects TRBV28 to TRBJ2-7; tentatively, D is TRBD1 (6 bases). Germline CDR1 and CDR2: MDHEN and SYDVKM. This CDR3 spans 14 amino acids. Trimming took 8 bases from V and 3 from J, leaving 17 bases between them. The DNA of the CDR3 is TGTGCCAGCCGGAACCGGGACATAGTCTACGAGCAGTACTTC. The encoded protein is CASRNRDIVYEQYF. The full variable domain, with the rest looked up from reference TRBV28 and TRBJ2-7, is DVKVTQSSRYLVKRTGEKVFLECVQDMDHENMFWYRQDPGLGLRLIYFSYDVKMKEKGDIPEGYSVSREKKERFSLILESASTNQTSMYLCASRNRDIVYEQYFGPGTRLTVT.

This clonotype was seen only a few times. CDR3 sequence reads: CASTRTSEFLGEQFF. CDR3 nucleotide sequence: TGTGCCAGCACCCGTACGTCCGAATTTTTGGGTGAGCAGTTCTTC. The chain is built from TRBV2 and TRBJ2-1; D not resolved. Per germline, CDR1 SNHLY and CDR2 FYNNEI. This CDR3 spans 15 amino acids. With 7 bases removed from V and 9 bases from J, the gap between germline ends came to 22 bases. Variable domain in full (rest from reference TRBV2 and TRBJ2-1): EPEVTQTPSHQVTQMGQEVILRCVPISNHLYFYWYRQILGQKVEFLVSFYNNEISEKSEIFDDQFSVERPDGSNFTLKIRSTKLEDSAMYFCASTRTSEFLGEQFFGPGTRLTVL.

This clonotype was found a few times. The chain couples TRBV28 to TRBJ1-1; weak D call: TRBD1 (5 bases). Trimming took off 10 bases at V and 0 bases at J, with 12 bases between the two ends. The V gene's germline CDR1 is MDHEN and CDR2 SYDVKM. The CDR3 has 13 residues. CDR3 nucleotides: TGTGCCACCGGGAGGGGATTGAACACTGAAGCTTTCTTT. This sequence encodes CATGRGLNTEAFF.

This clonotype came up many times. This chain uses TRBV13 with TRBJ2-1; D remains ambiguous. CDR1 and CDR2 (germline): PRHDT, FYEKMQ (reference sequence). There are 11 residues in the CDR3. The V gene lost 6 bases and the J gene lost 8 bases, with 8 bases spanning the gap. The CDR3 coding sequence is TGTGCCAGCAGTTGGGGTCATGAGCAGTTCTTC. Translating gives CASSWGHEQFF.

This chain connects TRBV20-1 to TRBJ1-6, with unresolved D. This CDR3 has 13 amino acids. Germline V lookup: CDR1 DFQATT, CDR2 SNEGSKA (reference sequence). Trimming stripped 1 base from V and 7 bases from J, with 8 bases between. For the CDR3, the DNA is TGCAGTGCTAGAGTAGGGAACAATTCACCCCTCCACTTT. Translating it yields CSARVGNNSPLHF.

The chain employs TRBV6-1 and TRBJ1-2, with a possible D match to TRBD1 (5 bases). Germline values: CDR1 MNHNS, CDR2 SASEGT. CDR3 length: 13 amino acids. V lost 6 bases and J lost 4, with 12 bases in between. The CDR3 region is CASSPVGGYGYTF. CDR3 DNA sequence: TGTGCCAGCAGCCCCGTGGGGGGCTATGGCTACACCTTC.

This clonotype was detected many times. The rearrangement joins TRBV3-1 to TRBJ2-6, with D possibly being TRBD1 (5 bases). The CDR3 length is 17 residues. With 1 base removed from V and 4 bases from J, the gap between germline ends came to 14 bases. Germline-derived CDR1 and CDR2 are LGHDT and YNNKEL (reference sequence). In DNA form, the CDR3 reads TGTGCCAGCAGCCAAGGGGAAAAAGGGGCCGGGGCCAACGTCCTGACTTTC. Protein product: CASSQGEKGAGANVLTF.

This clonotype was recorded at least ten times. The rearrangement links TRBV11-2 to TRBJ2-7; D perhaps matches TRBD2 (6 bases). Germline V gives CDR1 SGHAT, CDR2 FQNNGV. The CDR3 totals 13 residues. V was shortened by 1 base and J by 7 bases, with 11 bases between the two germline ends. CDR3 in DNA: TGTGCCAGCAGCTTAGTATCCCGGGGGGAGCAGTACTTC. Amino acids: CASSLVSRGEQYF.

Of note for this clonotype: This may stem from a read error, because a much larger clone lies one nucleotide away. The gene calls are TRBV11-2 and TRBJ2-3; 10 nucleotides line up with TRBD1. CDR1 is SGHAT, CDR2 FQNNGV, per germline. This CDR3 comprises 15 residues. The CDR3 reads CASRRQGAGTDAQYF. CDR3 bases: TGTGCCAGCAGGCGACAGGGGGCCGGCACAGATGCGCAGTATTTT.

Only a few counts were recorded for this clonotype. The gene calls are TRBV6-1 and TRBJ1-3; 7 bases line up with TRBD1. With 11 bases clipped from V and 2 bases from J, the junction kept 9 bases outside the gene matches. The germline CDR1 and CDR2 sequences are MNHNS and SASEGT. The CDR3 covers 14 residues. The CDR3 region has the DNA TGTGCCGCAAGGCCGACAGGGACTGGAAACACCATATATTTT. As protein: CAARPTGTGNTIYF.

In its sample, this clonotype was seen a few times. The chain links TRBV9 to TRBJ2-1, with 12 bases lining up with TRBD2. The CDR3 has 15 amino acids. Per germline, CDR1 SGDLS and CDR2 YYNGEE. With 1 base clipped from V and 13 bases from J, the junction kept 9 bases outside the gene matches. CDR3: CASSVFSTSGGQQFF. CDR3 sequence (DNA): TGTGCCAGCAGCGTATTCTCGACTAGCGGGGGCCAACAGTTCTTC.

This clonotype appeared many times. The chain combines TRBV7-8 with TRBJ2-1, with TRBD2 matching 8 bases. The CDR3 is 16 residues long. V lost 1 base, J lost 6 bases, and 8 bases stayed unmatched. The germline CDR1 and CDR2 sequences are SGHVS and FQNEAQ. CDR3 residues: CASSLEVAGGRNEQFF. In DNA form, the CDR3 reads TGTGCCAGCAGCTTAGAGGTTGCGGGAGGCCGCAATGAGCAGTTCTTC. Full variable domain (outside the CDR3, taken from reference TRBV7-8 and TRBJ2-1): GAGVSQSPRYKVAKRGQDVALRCDPISGHVSLFWYQQALGQGPEFLTYFQNEAQLDKSGLPSDRFFAERPEGSVSTLKIQRTQQEDSAVYLCASSLEVAGGRNEQFFGPGTRLTVL.

The table lists this clonotype with many counts. The chain employs TRBV4-1 and TRBJ1-1; D uncertain. V lost 4 bases and J lost 0, with 15 bases in between. Looked up from germline, CDR1 is MGHRA and CDR2 is YSYEKL. The CDR3 is 16 residues long. DNA of the CDR3: TGCGCCAGCAGCCCCGTCAGTTCCAGGCTGAACACTGAAGCTTTCTTT. It yields the protein CASSPVSSRLNTEAFF.

There are a few counts of this clonotype. The V gene is TRBV24-1, the J gene TRBJ2-1; 8 nucleotides match TRBD2. This CDR3 contains 17 residues. CDR1 and CDR2 from the germline V gene are KGHDR and SFDVKD. After removal of 5 bases from V and 6 bases from J, the junction contained 14 bases not matched to a gene. The CDR3 loop reads CATSGIASGLVSNEQFF. CDR3 nucleotide sequence: TGTGCCACCAGTGGCATAGCGTCGGGACTAGTCTCCAATGAGCAGTTCTTC.

The chain recombines TRBV9 with TRBJ2-1; 10 nucleotides line up with TRBD2. Germline CDR1 reads SGDLS; CDR2 reads YYNGEE. This CDR3 is built from 15 residues. Trimming took 0 bases from V and 7 from J; bases not matched to a gene: 4. Written as DNA, the CDR3 is TGTGCCAGCAGCGTAGCTCTAGCGGGAGCTAATGAGCAGTTCTTC. Its protein is CASSVALAGANEQFF.

This clonotype was counted only a few times. V usage is TRBV11-1 and J usage is TRBJ2-3; the D gene is possibly TRBD2 (6 bases). The CDR3 is 14 residues long. With 5 bases removed from V and 2 bases from J, the gap between germline ends came to 11 bases. Germline V gene sequence: CDR1 SGHAT, CDR2 FQDESV (reference sequence). CDR3 DNA: TGTGCCAGCAGCCGGGACTCGAACACAGATACGCAGTATTTT. This sequence encodes CASSRDSNTDTQYF.

Comment on this clonotype: At one boundary the junction diverges from the germline segment, which might be a read error. The rearrangement links TRBV11-3 to TRBJ2-1, with 10 bases matching TRBD1. CDR1 and CDR2 (germline): SGHNT, YENEEA. The CDR3 totals 17 residues. DNA for the CDR3: TGTGCCAGCAGCGGAAAAGCCGGGACAGGGGAGGGCGGTGAGCAGTCCTTC. This gives the protein CASSGKAGTGEGGEQSF.

The chain carries TRBV2 and TRBJ1-5; D is uncertain. The CDR3 runs to 14 residues. V was shortened by 4 bases and J by 4 bases, with 11 bases between the two germline ends. Germline-derived CDR1 and CDR2 are SNHLY and FYNNEI. The CDR3 sequence is CASSGLIGNQPQHF. The CDR3 DNA sequence: TGTGCCAGCAGTGGTCTCATAGGAAATCAGCCCCAGCATTTT.